This TCR beta chain was obtained from a study of blood T cell repertoires in COVID-19. Study summary: From T cells, B-cell-depleted T cells, or PBMCs came the material, which was cDNA or gDNA.

The length of the CDR3 is 17 residues. The ends lost 5 bases at V and 7 bases at J; junction bases unmatched: 14. Germline V gene data show CDR1 as SGHTA and CDR2 as FQGTGA. Per the original methods: Amplification of reference gene primers provided the estimated nucleated cell counts. The data were produced by immunoSEQ multiplex PCR, yet TCRdb's version contains in-frame clones alone and is incomplete. The DNA was the basis for D and trimming; V, J and clone size are from that table. The data show tens of thousands of clones, 70% to 90% seen once. The sequenced sample consisted of peripheral blood. The receptor's source is an elderly woman with active COVID-19. The chain has TRBV7-3 and TRBJ2-1, with 10 bases matching TRBD2. The CDR3 DNA follows: TGTGCCAGCAGCCTCGGGGGCACTAGCGGGAAAAGGAATGAGCAGTTCTTC. It yields the protein CASSLGGTSGKRNEQFF.